This T cell receptor beta chain was identified during a study of cytomegalovirus exposure and HLA in healthy donors. On the study more broadly: The same platform was used for the 130 or so validation repertoires as for the approximately 730 first-cohort repertoires, as reported in a later analysis. General observations from the study: TCR beta chains numbering more than 150 were designated cytomegalovirus-associated.

With respect to this clone: The antigen remains unidentified.

This CDR3 contains 16 residues. The ends lost 1 base at V and 8 bases at J; junction bases unmatched: 7. Germline V gene lookup returns CDR1 LNHDA and CDR2 SQIVND (reference sequence). Measured with immunoSEQ multiplex PCR; TCRdb has only the in-frame clones, and not every one. Among approximately 65,000 clones, approximately 96% were seen once, and the ten largest hold roughly 4.3%. This receptor was identified in a woman under 30 in good health and CMV-seropositive. The genes are TRBV19 and TRBJ2-4; 11 bases line up with TRBD2. The sequenced sample consisted of PBMCs. The CDR3 loop is CASSIVTSGSNDIQYF. The CDR3 nucleotides read TGTGCCAGTAGTATAGTTACTAGCGGGAGTAATGACATTCAGTACTTC.